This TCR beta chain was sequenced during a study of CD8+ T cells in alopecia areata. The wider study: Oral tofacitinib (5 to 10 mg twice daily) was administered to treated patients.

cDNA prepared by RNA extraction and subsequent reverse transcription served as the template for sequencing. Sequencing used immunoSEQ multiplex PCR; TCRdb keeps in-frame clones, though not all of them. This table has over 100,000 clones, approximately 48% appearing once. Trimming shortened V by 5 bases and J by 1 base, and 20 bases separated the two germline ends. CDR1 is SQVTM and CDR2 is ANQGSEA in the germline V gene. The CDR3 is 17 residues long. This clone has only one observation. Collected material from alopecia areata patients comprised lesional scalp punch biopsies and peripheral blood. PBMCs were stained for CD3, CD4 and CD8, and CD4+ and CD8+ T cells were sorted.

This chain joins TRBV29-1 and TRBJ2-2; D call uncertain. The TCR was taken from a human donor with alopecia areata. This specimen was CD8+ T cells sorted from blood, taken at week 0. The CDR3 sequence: CSVSSADGWVNTGELFF. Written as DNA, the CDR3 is TGCAGCGTTTCTTCAGCAGACGGTTGGGTGAACACCGGGGAGCTGTTTTTT.